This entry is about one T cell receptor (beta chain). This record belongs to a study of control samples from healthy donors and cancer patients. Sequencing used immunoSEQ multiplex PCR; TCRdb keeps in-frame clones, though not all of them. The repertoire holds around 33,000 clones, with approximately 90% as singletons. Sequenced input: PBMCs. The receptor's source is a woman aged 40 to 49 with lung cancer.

CDR3 in amino acids: CASSQDPENTEAFF. The CDR3 region has the DNA TGCGCCAGCAGCCAAGATCCGGAGAACACTGAAGCTTTCTTT. This chain joins TRBV4-3 and TRBJ1-1; D gene unclear. V lost 0 bases, J lost 1 base, and 6 bases lay in between. Germline V gene sequence: CDR1 LGHNA, CDR2 YSLEER. The CDR3 consists of 14 residues.